This T cell receptor (beta chain) was observed in a study of blood T cell repertoires in COVID-19. About the study: Material from acute and convalescent COVID-19 was sourced from the United States, Italy and Spain. T cells, B-cell-depleted T cells, or PBMCs provided the cDNA or gDNA that served as material.

As originally analysed: Amplification of reference gene primers was used by the study to estimate nucleated cell counts. The assay was immunoSEQ multiplex PCR, and TCRdb's table has in-frame clones only and misses some. D and trimming come from the DNA, and the V and J calls and clone size come from that table. The profile shows 150,000 to 200,000 clones, 60% to 85% of them singletons. The CDR3 sequence is 13 residues long. Germline CDR1 and CDR2: MNHEY and SVGAGI. The germline V and J ends were trimmed by 11 bases and 3 bases, with 14 bases remaining between them. This TCR derives from a man between 70 and 80 years old with acute or convalescent COVID-19. The gene calls are TRBV6-5 and TRBJ1-3; maybe TRBD1 (6 bases). The sample was peripheral blood. CDR3 in amino acids: CAVLQGLGNTIYF. The CDR3 bases are TGTGCCGTACTACAGGGTCTTGGAAACACCATATATTTT.